The 31 T cell receptor beta chains below were found in one sample sequenced in a study of graft-versus-host responses after intestinal transplantation (dated by TCRdb to the early 2020s). The time point label on this specimen signifies: cells obtained before transplantation from donor or recipient. No antigen has been identified for these receptors. The method behind the library was the immunoSEQ multiplex PCR assay. TCRdb carries this immuneACCESS record with in-frame sequences only. Its versions omit some clonotypes, under half of them owing to an unresolved V gene in the studies checked, with the rest unexplained. This sample has some 80,000 clones in its table, and 85% to 95% of those were observed once. About 7.3% of the sample rests with the top ten. Material: unstimulated CD8+ T cells sorted from spleen or lymph node cells, obtained before transplant. These receptors were obtained from a human donor who was the organ donor for an intestinal transplant.

The rearrangement links TRBV13 to TRBJ2-2; D not certain. V gave up 8 bases and J gave up 7 bases, with 14 bases separating them. Germline V gene data show CDR1 as PRHDT and CDR2 as FYEKMQ (reference sequence). The CDR3 is 13 amino acids. CDR3 residues: CASGGGLGGELFF. The CDR3 DNA reads TGTGCCAGCGGTGGTGGGCTCGGCGGGGAGCTGTTTTTT.

The J gene is TRBJ2-1, the V gene TRBV10-2, with TRBD2 matching over 12 bases. Germline V gene sequence: CDR1 WSHSY, CDR2 SAAADI. The V segment lost 4 bases and the J segment 7 bases; nucleotides outside the gene matches: 11. The CDR3 totals 17 residues. CDR3 nucleotide sequence: TGCGCCAGCAGTGGGCTAGCGGGGGGGTATGGTTGGAATGAGCAGTTCTTC. This sequence encodes CASSGLAGGYGWNEQFF.

The chain carries TRBV9 and TRBJ2-7, with D perhaps TRBD2 (5 bases). Trimming pared 0 bases from V and 0 bases from J, leaving 7 bases between. CDR3 length: 14 amino acids. CDR1 SGDLS and CDR2 YYNGEE come from the germline V gene. CDR3 amino acids: CASSVASSSYEQYF. The DNA for the CDR3 is TGTGCCAGCAGCGTAGCTAGCAGCTCCTACGAGCAGTACTTC.

As for this clone: Compared with germline, one end of the junction differs, possibly owing to a read error. The chain uses TRBV11-2 and TRBJ1-2; no clear D gene. Germline loops: CDR1 SGHAT, CDR2 FQNNGV. The CDR3 contains 16 residues. The DNA for the CDR3 is TGTGCCAGCAGCCTAGACCCCCGGAGCTCTAACTATGGCTACACCTTC. Its protein product is CASSLDPRSSNYGYTF. The complete variable domain, with remaining parts taken from reference TRBV11-2 and TRBJ1-2, reads EAGVAQSPRYKIIEKRQSVAFWCNPISGHATLYWYQQILGQGPKLLIQFQNNGVVDDSQLPKDRFSAERLKGVDSTLKIQPAKLEDSAVYLCASSLDPRSSNYGYTFGSGTRLTVV.

This chain connects TRBV5-4 to TRBJ2-7; the match to TRBD1 covers 8 bases. From germline, CDR1 is SGHNT and CDR2 YYREEE (reference sequence). Germline trimming cut 3 bases from V and 6 bases from J; bases unmatched to any gene: 8. CDR3 size: 14 residues. The CDR3 DNA reads TGTGCCAGCAGCTGGGTGCAGGGGGCCTCCGAGCAGTACTTC. It codes for CASSWVQGASEQYF.

The chain carries TRBV11-3 and TRBJ2-7, with 10 bases matching TRBD1. The CDR3 contains 14 residues. The V segment lost 5 bases and the J segment 5 bases; nucleotides outside the gene matches: 6. Germline assignment: CDR1 SGHNT and CDR2 YENEEA. The CDR3 nucleotides read TGTGCCAGCAGCCAACGGGACAGGGGCCACGAGCAGTACTTC. This codes for CASSQRDRGHEQYF.

The chain employs TRBV4-1 and TRBJ2-1; the D is unclear. V gave up 4 bases and J gave up 0 bases, with 13 bases separating them. Germline values: CDR1 MGHRA, CDR2 YSYEKL. CDR3 size: 16 residues. Here the CDR3 reads CASSRDLNPSYNEQFF. CDR3 DNA: TGCGCCAGCAGCCGCGATTTAAACCCCTCCTACAATGAGCAGTTCTTC.

The J gene is TRBJ1-1, the V gene TRBV10-3; 7 bases are shared with TRBD1. Germline assignment: CDR1 ENHRY and CDR2 SYGVKD. The V gene end was trimmed by 4 bases and the J gene end by 1 base; junction bases not matched to a gene: 3. The CDR3 covers 14 residues. This CDR3 reads CAISGGQKNTEAFF. The CDR3 coding sequence is TGTGCCATCAGTGGGGGACAGAAGAACACTGAAGCTTTCTTT.

The V call is TRBV5-1, the J call TRBJ2-1; TRBD2 aligns across 14 bases. V was pared by 4 bases and J by 9 bases, with 6 bases of the junction left unmatched. The germline V gene has CDR1 SGHRS and CDR2 YFSETQ. The CDR3 is made up of 15 amino acids. The CDR3 DNA is TGCGCCAGCAGCCAGGGACTAGCGGGAGAGGGTGAGCAGTTCTTC. Its protein product is CASSQGLAGEGEQFF.

The rearrangement joins TRBV19 to TRBJ1-1; D ambiguous. Per germline, CDR1 LNHDA and CDR2 SQIVND (reference sequence). The V and J ends lost 4 bases and 3 bases respectively, with 15 bases between them. There are 15 residues in the CDR3. CDR3 protein: CASSTLPTPYTEAFF. The CDR3 bases are TGTGCCAGTAGTACCCTACCTACACCGTACACTGAAGCTTTCTTT.

V is TRBV4-1 and J is TRBJ1-1; unclear D gene. V lost 1 base to trimming and J lost 5 bases, with 8 bases between them. The germline V gene has CDR1 MGHRA and CDR2 YSYEKL. This CDR3 spans 13 amino acids. The CDR3 DNA is TGCGCCAGCAGCCAAGTAGGCGGAACTGAAGCTTTCTTT. Residues: CASSQVGGTEAFF.

V is TRBV6-5 and J is TRBJ2-7; 7 bases are a match to TRBD1. Germline loops: CDR1 MNHEY, CDR2 SVGAGI. There are 15 residues in the CDR3. V shed 0 bases, J shed 4 bases, and the junction held 6 bases outside the gene matches. The DNA for the CDR3 is TGTGCCAGCAGTTACTCCGGGACAGCAATATACGAGCAGTACTTC. It codes for CASSYSGTAIYEQYF.

Only one count was recorded for this clone. The chain is built from TRBV7-2 and TRBJ2-1; 11 bases line up with TRBD2. The germline gives CDR1 SGHTA, CDR2 FQGNSA. J gave up 3 bases and V 7 bases, and 2 bases lay outside the gene matches. The CDR3 has 14 amino acids. CDR3 sequence (DNA): TGTGCCAGCATTGGGACTAGCGGCTACAATGAGCAGTTCTTC. It encodes CASIGTSGYNEQFF.

V gene TRBV7-9 combines with J gene TRBJ1-3; D might be TRBD1 (6 bases). V dropped 1 base and J dropped 3 bases, with 7 bases sitting between them. The CDR3 consists of 14 residues. Germline loops: CDR1 SEHNR, CDR2 FQNEAQ (reference sequence). CDR3 residues: CASSLGGGGNTIYF. CDR3 DNA sequence: TGTGCCAGCAGCTTAGGAGGGGGTGGAAACACCATATATTTT.

This clone has a single count. This sequence joins TRBV30 and TRBJ2-6, with D possibly called TRBD1 or TRBD2 (5 bases each). CDR1 is GTSNPN, CDR2 SVGIG, per germline (reference sequence). V lost 5 bases, J lost 2 bases, and 25 bases lay in between. CDR3 size: 19 residues. CDR3 DNA sequence: TGTGCCTGGGGCCAGTTTTACCGGGACCGCCCCCCTGGGGCCAACGTCCTGACTTTC. The encoded protein is CAWGQFYRDRPPGANVLTF.

The count of this clone is one. The chain has TRBV19 and TRBJ2-1; a possible D gene is TRBD1 (5 bases). Germline CDR1 reads LNHDA; CDR2 reads SQIVND (reference sequence). CDR3 length equals 14 residues. V gave up 6 bases and J gave up 7 bases, with 16 bases separating them. Here the CDR3 reads CASSREEVRNEQFF. The CDR3 nucleotides read TGTGCCAGTAGCAGGGAAGAGGTCAGGAATGAGCAGTTCTTC.

V gene TRBV5-4 combines with J gene TRBJ1-1; weak D call: TRBD1 (5 bases). The CDR3 covers 14 residues. The ends were cut back, 3 bases at V and 0 bases at J, with 9 bases in the middle. Germline CDR1 is SGHNT and CDR2 is YYREEE (reference sequence). This chain's CDR3 is CASSWDGVNTEAFF. CDR3 sequence (DNA): TGTGCCAGCAGCTGGGACGGCGTGAACACTGAAGCTTTCTTT.

The chain has TRBV4-1 and TRBJ1-2, with no clear D. The V gene lost 4 bases and the J gene lost 4 bases, with 22 bases spanning the gap. Germline V gene data show CDR1 as MGHRA and CDR2 as YSYEKL. CDR3 length: 17 amino acids. The DNA for the CDR3 is TGCGCCAGCAGCCTCTCCCGCCAGAACCGAAAGACCTATGGCTACACCTTC. Amino acid sequence: CASSLSRQNRKTYGYTF.

The rearrangement joins TRBV27 to TRBJ2-7, with 8 bases fitting TRBD1. From germline, CDR1 is MNHEY and CDR2 SMNVEV (reference sequence). The trim removed 5 bases at V and 2 bases at J, leaving 5 bases unmatched. This CDR3 comprises 14 residues. CDR3 region: CASSLGQGTYEQYF. The CDR3 DNA sequence: TGTGCCAGCAGTCTCGGACAGGGAACCTACGAGCAGTACTTC.

The J gene is TRBJ2-3, the V gene TRBV2; TRBD2 aligns across 8 bases. J gave up 1 base and V 2 bases, and 2 bases lay outside the gene matches. Germline CDR1 reads SNHLY; CDR2 reads FYNNEI. The CDR3 has 15 amino acids. The CDR3 region is CASSESGGGTDTQYF. The CDR3 nucleotides are TGTGCCAGCAGTGAATCCGGGGGGGGCACAGATACGCAGTATTTT.

The chain carries TRBV10-3 and TRBJ1-1; D call uncertain. The CDR3 has 14 residues. V was shortened by 3 bases and J by 1 base, with 9 bases between the two germline ends. Germline lookup yields CDR1 ENHRY and CDR2 SYGVKD. Here the CDR3 reads CAISEDPANTEAFF. The CDR3 bases are TGTGCCATCAGTGAAGATCCAGCGAACACTGAAGCTTTCTTT.

Written as DNA, the CDR3 is TGTGCCAGCAGCTTAGGGGGGGGGAATGAGCAGTTCTTC. It codes for CASSLGGGNEQFF. The chain uses TRBV7-7 and TRBJ2-1, with 7 positions matching TRBD2. Trimming removed 1 base from V and 7 bases from J; junction bases left unmatched: 1. The CDR3 consists of 13 residues. The V gene's germline CDR1 is SSHAT and CDR2 FNYEAQ (reference sequence).

The chain employs TRBV5-4 and TRBJ1-2; tentatively, D is TRBD1 (5 bases). In germline, CDR1 is SGHNT, CDR2 YYREEE (reference sequence). V was trimmed by 4 bases and J by 4 bases, leaving 14 bases between them. The CDR3 contains 14 residues. This CDR3 is CASSPSNRLYGYTF. CDR3 bases: TGTGCCAGCAGCCCAAGCAACAGGCTCTATGGCTACACCTTC.

The chain has TRBV7-9 and TRBJ2-3, with 8 bases identical to TRBD2. With 2 bases clipped from V and 1 base from J, the junction kept 14 bases outside the gene matches. CDR1 and CDR2 (germline): SEHNR, FQNEAQ (reference sequence). The length of the CDR3 is 19 residues. The CDR3 here is CASSLTPGGPYFGTDTQYF. The CDR3 bases are TGTGCCAGCAGCTTAACTCCGGGAGGGCCTTATTTCGGCACAGATACGCAGTATTTT.

The sample holds a few counts of this clone. This rearrangement joins TRBV9 to TRBJ1-2, with 7 bases fitting TRBD1. The CDR3 loop spans 12 amino acids. Germline V CDR1 and CDR2: SGDLS, YYNGEE. J gave up 12 bases and V 4 bases, and 9 bases lay outside the gene matches. CDR3 sequence (DNA): TGTGCCAGCAGCTCATCGGACAGGCTTGACACCTTC. Amino acid sequence: CASSSSDRLDTF.

The rearrangement joins TRBV15 to TRBJ2-5; no clear D. The tail of the sequence fits TRBJ2-7 better, so the J call may be wrong. CDR1 and CDR2 (germline): LNHNV, YYDKDF (reference sequence). The CDR3 is 15 amino acids. This chain's CDR3 is CATSSGKLNAYEQYF. CDR3 nucleotide sequence: TGTGCCACCAGCAGCGGAAAACTGAACGCCTACGAGCAGTACTTC.

The V call is TRBV29-1, the J call TRBJ2-1; 11 bases match TRBD2. J was trimmed by 12 bases and V by 5 bases; bases with no gene match: 12. Germline V lookup: CDR1 SQVTM, CDR2 ANQGSEA. The CDR3 has 14 amino acids. The CDR3: CSVWASGRQKGQFF. The CDR3 DNA reads as TGCAGCGTTTGGGCTAGCGGGAGGCAAAAGGGGCAGTTCTTC.

V gene TRBV11-2 combines with J gene TRBJ2-1, with TRBD1 as a possible D gene (5 bases). The CDR3 has 13 amino acids. V lost 7 bases, J lost 6 bases, and 13 bases lay in between. Germline V gene lookup returns CDR1 SGHAT and CDR2 FQNNGV. The CDR3 loop is CASTRAYSNEQFF. In nucleotides, the CDR3 is TGTGCCAGCACCAGGGCCTACAGCAATGAGCAGTTCTTC.

The V call is TRBV19, the J call TRBJ2-3; D not certain. The germline V gene encodes CDR1 LNHDA and CDR2 SQIVND (reference sequence). Between the trimmed V and J ends, which lost 1 base and 4 bases, there was a span of 9 bases. The length of the CDR3 is 14 residues. CDR3 DNA sequence: TGTGCCAGTAGTATAGGGTCGGTTCCAGATACGCAGTATTTT. Protein sequence: CASSIGSVPDTQYF. The complete variable domain, with remaining parts taken from reference TRBV19 and TRBJ2-3, reads DGGITQSPKYLFRKEGQNVTLSCEQNLNHDAMYWYRQDPGQGLRLIYYSQIVNDFQKGDIAEGYSVSREKKESFPLTVTSAQKNPTAFYLCASSIGSVPDTQYFGPGTRLTVL.

CDR3 in amino acids: CASSPPSQNYEQYF. For the CDR3, the DNA is TGTGCCAGCTCACCACCATCACAGAACTACGAGCAGTACTTC. The chain has TRBV18 and TRBJ2-7; D is uncertain. In germline, CDR1 is KGHSH, CDR2 LQKENI. The CDR3 runs to 14 residues. Trimming removed 0 bases from V and 3 bases from J, with 9 bases in between.

V gene TRBV7-2 combines with J gene TRBJ2-5, with a tentative D call TRBD2 (6 bases). The J call may be in error: the DNA end matches TRBJ2-7 better. The CDR3 extends over 14 amino acids. Germline V gene lookup returns CDR1 SGHTA and CDR2 FQGNSA. CDR3 nucleotides: TGTGCCAGCAGCTTAGCCGCTAGCGCATACGAGCAGTACTTC. Translated, it gives CASSLAASAYEQYF.